The rows below give T cell receptor beta chains drawn from one sample of a study of radiotherapy plus CTLA-4 blockade in lung cancer. Using immunoSEQ multiplex PCR, the repertoire was profiled, and TCRdb retains in-frame clones only, with some absent. The sample holds about 55,000 clones, approximately 80% seen once. Sequences were derived from peripheral blood, sampled from a patient treated with radiotherapy plus ipilimumab. The origin of the receptors is a human donor with non-small cell lung cancer whose response to radiotherapy plus ipilimumab could not be evaluated. CDR3s leave out the opening cysteine and the closing phenylalanine or tryptophan.

CDR3aa: ASSLVLAGSTGELF
v_gene: TRBV5-1

CDR3aa: ASSSSGAGDYGYT
v_gene: TRBV6-5

CDR3aa: SPSSVNIQY
v_gene: TRBV20-1

CDR3aa: ATSRDRWGNTEAF
v_gene: TRBV15

CDR3aa: ASGPEGSRNTIY
v_gene: TRBV21-1

CDR3aa: ASSPPTGRVPDYNEQF
v_gene: TRBV18

CDR3aa: ASSEAWRETGNEQF
v_gene: TRBV2

CDR3aa: ASSEYTGAGIIEKLF
v_gene: TRBV25-1

CDR3aa: ASSPTKTDTQY
v_gene: TRBV28

CDR3aa: ASSLDPAGGSEKLF
v_gene: TRBV27

CDR3aa: ASSIPWAGGQPQH
v_gene: TRBV19

CDR3aa: ASSTRKQGSNTEAF
v_gene: TRBV21-1

CDR3aa: ASSNTGVETQY
v_gene: TRBV19

CDR3aa: ASRRTGGKVYGYT
v_gene: TRBV28

CDR3aa: ASSIGPPEDEKLF
v_gene: TRBV19

CDR3aa: ASSGTGRVYEQY
v_gene: TRBV5-1

CDR3aa: ASSPLAGSSTDTQY
v_gene: TRBV5-4

CDR3aa: ASSLSRGRQGAFYGYT
v_gene: TRBV28

CDR3aa: ASSPSLEQY
v_gene: TRBV11-2

CDR3aa: ASNRLAGAHNEQF
v_gene: TRBV9

CDR3aa: ASSKGTRNSPLH
v_gene: TRBV6-6

CDR3aa: ASSLGQGAYEQY
v_gene: TRBV7-9

CDR3aa: ATSRGLATQETQY
v_gene: TRBV15

CDR3aa: ASSAGLAGVSETQY
v_gene: TRBV10-1

CDR3aa: AWSGQGAGGYT
v_gene: TRBV30

CDR3aa: ASSAPLLAGGREQY
v_gene: TRBV27

CDR3aa: ASSLGTGPYNEQF
v_gene: TRBV5-8

CDR3aa: ASSPGDSRLYGYT
v_gene: TRBV7-8

CDR3aa: ASTEDRTGELF
v_gene: TRBV2

CDR3aa: ASSLLLQNTEAF
v_gene: TRBV5-1

CDR3aa: ASSQDLAGGTDEKLF
v_gene: TRBV4-3

CDR3aa: ASSASRNTEAF
v_gene: TRBV2

CDR3aa: AFRLGGYGGYT
v_gene: TRBV30

CDR3aa: SGQSGYEQF
v_gene: TRBV29-1

CDR3aa: SVENAEGYQETQY
v_gene: TRBV29-1

CDR3aa: ASSPRMGGGYTEAF
v_gene: TRBV7-2